The next 5 T cell receptor beta chains were all read from a single sample in a study of blood T cell repertoires in COVID-19. Sequencing was performed with immunoSEQ multiplex PCR; in TCRdb, only in-frame clones are kept and a portion is missing. The sample has 110,000 to 150,000 clones; approximately 90% are singletons. Sequencing input: peripheral blood. The origin of the receptors is a man between 60 and 75 years old with active or convalescent COVID-19.

The chain has TRBV11-1 and TRBJ1-2; a possible D gene is TRBD1 (5 bases). Germline-derived CDR1 and CDR2 are SGHAT and FQDESV (reference sequence). The V and J ends lost 6 bases and 4 bases respectively, with 12 bases between them. This CDR3 spans 13 amino acids. The CDR3 protein is CASSYDRAYGYTF. CDR3 bases: TGTGCCAGCAGTTACGACAGAGCCTATGGCTACACCTTC.

The chain has TRBV18 and TRBJ2-5, with 7 bases lining up with TRBD1. This CDR3 comprises 13 residues. The trim removed 4 bases at V and 5 bases at J, leaving 4 bases unmatched. Per the germline V gene, CDR1 is KGHSH and CDR2 is LQKENI. CDR3 region: CASSRDRVETQYF. In nucleotides, the CDR3 is TGTGCCAGCTCACGAGACAGGGTCGAGACCCAGTACTTC.

The chain employs TRBV2 and TRBJ1-5, with D maybe TRBD1 (5 bases). Germline V gene data show CDR1 as SNHLY and CDR2 as FYNNEI. Trimming removed 7 bases at V and 3 bases at J, with 19 bases between. This CDR3 is built from 16 residues. DNA of the CDR3: TGTGCCAGCACACCCCGGCGGGGCCAGAACAATCAGCCCCAGCATTTT. Protein sequence: CASTPRRGQNNQPQHF.

This clone was counted a single time. The chain uses TRBV19 and TRBJ1-1, with D possibly TRBD1 on 6 matching bases. CDR1 is LNHDA and CDR2 is SQIVND in the germline V gene (reference sequence). The CDR3 spans 13 residues. Trimming left V 4 bases short and J 8 bases short, with 14 bases between. The CDR3 DNA reads as TGTGCCAGTAGTACACCGACAGGTTTGGAAGCTTTCTTT. Its protein is CASSTPTGLEAFF.

J is TRBJ1-5 and V is TRBV5-5; D may be TRBD1 (5 bases). This CDR3 is 19 amino acids long. V dropped 3 bases and J dropped 2 bases, with 24 bases sitting between them. Per the germline V gene, CDR1 is SGHKS and CDR2 is YYEKEE (reference sequence). CDR3 protein: CASSSGEQGSGRRNQPQHF. Here the CDR3 DNA reads TGTGCCAGCAGCTCGGGGGAGCAGGGCTCGGGACGACGCAATCAGCCCCAGCATTTT.